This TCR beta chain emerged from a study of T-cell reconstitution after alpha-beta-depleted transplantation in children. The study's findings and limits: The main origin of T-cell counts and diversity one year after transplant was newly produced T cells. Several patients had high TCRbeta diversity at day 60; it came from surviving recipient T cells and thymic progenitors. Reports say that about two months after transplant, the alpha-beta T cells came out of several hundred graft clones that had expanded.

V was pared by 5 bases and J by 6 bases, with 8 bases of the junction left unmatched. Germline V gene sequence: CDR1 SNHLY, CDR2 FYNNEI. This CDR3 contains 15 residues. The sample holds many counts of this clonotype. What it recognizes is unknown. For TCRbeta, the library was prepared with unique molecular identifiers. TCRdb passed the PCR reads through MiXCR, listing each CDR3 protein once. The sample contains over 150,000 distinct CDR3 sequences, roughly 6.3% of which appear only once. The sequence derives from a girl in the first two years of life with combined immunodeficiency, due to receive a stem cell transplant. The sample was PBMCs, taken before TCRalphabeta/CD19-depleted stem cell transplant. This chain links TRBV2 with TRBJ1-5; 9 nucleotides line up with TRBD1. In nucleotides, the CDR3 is TGTGCCAGCAGTCCTTTACAGGGGGCTAGTCAGCCCCAGCATTTT. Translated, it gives CASSPLQGASQPQHF.